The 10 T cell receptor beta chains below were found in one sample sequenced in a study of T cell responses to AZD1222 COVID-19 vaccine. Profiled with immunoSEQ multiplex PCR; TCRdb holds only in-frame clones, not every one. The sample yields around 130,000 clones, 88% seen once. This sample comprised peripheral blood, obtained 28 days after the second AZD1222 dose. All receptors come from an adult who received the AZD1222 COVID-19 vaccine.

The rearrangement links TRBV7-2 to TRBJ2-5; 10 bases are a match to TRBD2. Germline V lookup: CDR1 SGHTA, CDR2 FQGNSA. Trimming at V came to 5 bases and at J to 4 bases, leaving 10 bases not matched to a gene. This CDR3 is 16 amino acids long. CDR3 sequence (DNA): TGTGCCAGCAGCCCTACCGGAGCGGGGGGGCCAGAGACCCAGTACTTC. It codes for CASSPTGAGGPETQYF.

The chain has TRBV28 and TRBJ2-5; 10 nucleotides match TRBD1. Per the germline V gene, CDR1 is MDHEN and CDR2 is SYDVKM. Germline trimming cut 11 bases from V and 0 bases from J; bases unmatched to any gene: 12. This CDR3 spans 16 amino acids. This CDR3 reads CAASWSGQGYQETQYF. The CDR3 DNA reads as TGTGCCGCCAGTTGGTCGGGACAGGGGTACCAAGAGACCCAGTACTTC.

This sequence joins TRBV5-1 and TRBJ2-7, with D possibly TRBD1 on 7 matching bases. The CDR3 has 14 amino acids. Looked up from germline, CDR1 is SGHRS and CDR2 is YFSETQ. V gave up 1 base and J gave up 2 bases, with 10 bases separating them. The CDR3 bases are TGCGCCAGCAGCTTGTCAGGGGGGACCTACGAGCAGTACTTC. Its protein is CASSLSGGTYEQYF.

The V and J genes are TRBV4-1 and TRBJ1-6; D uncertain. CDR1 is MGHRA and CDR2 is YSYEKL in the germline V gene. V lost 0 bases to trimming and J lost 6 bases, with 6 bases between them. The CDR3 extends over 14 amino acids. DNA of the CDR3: TGCGCCAGCAGCCAAGATAAAACTAATTCACCCCTCCACTTT. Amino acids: CASSQDKTNSPLHF.

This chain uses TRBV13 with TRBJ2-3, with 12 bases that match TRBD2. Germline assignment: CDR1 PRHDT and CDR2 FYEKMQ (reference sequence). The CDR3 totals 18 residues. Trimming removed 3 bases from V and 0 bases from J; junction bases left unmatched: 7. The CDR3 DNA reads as TGTGCCAGCAGCTTCAGATCCGGGACTAGCGGGAGCACAGATACGCAGTATTTT. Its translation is CASSFRSGTSGSTDTQYF. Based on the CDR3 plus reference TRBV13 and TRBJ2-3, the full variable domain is AAGVIQSPRHLIKEKRETATLKCYPIPRHDTVYWYQQGPGQDPQFLISFYEKMQSDKGSIPDRFSAQQFSDYHSELNMSSLELGDSALYFCASSFRSGTSGSTDTQYFGPGTRLTVL.

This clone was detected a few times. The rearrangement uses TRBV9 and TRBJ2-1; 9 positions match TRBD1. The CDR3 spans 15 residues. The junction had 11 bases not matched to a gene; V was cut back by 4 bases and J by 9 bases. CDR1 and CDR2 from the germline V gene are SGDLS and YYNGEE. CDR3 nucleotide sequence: TGTGCCAGCAGCCTCCGGGGACAGGGCGACGGTGAGCAGTTCTTC. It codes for CASSLRGQGDGEQFF. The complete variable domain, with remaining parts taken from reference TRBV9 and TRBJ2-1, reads DSGVTQTPKHLITATGQRVTLRCSPRSGDLSVYWYQQSLDQGLQFLIQYYNGEERAKGNILERFSAQQFPDLHSELNLSSLELGDSALYFCASSLRGQGDGEQFFGPGTRLTVL.

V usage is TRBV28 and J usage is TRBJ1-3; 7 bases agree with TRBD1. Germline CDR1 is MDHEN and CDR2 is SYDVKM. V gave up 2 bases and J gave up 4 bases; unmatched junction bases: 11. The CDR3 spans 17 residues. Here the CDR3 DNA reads TGTGCCAGCAGTTTAGGGGCGACAGGGCGAAAGGGAAACACCATATATTTT. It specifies CASSLGATGRKGNTIYF.

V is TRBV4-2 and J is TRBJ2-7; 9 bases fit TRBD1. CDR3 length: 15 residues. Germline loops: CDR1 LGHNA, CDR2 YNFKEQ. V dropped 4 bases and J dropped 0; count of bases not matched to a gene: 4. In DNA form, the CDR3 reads TGTGCCAGCAGCCGGGGACAGGGAAGCTCCTACGAGCAGTACTTC. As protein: CASSRGQGSSYEQYF.

CDR3 sequence (DNA): TGTGCCTGGAGTGTAGCGCACGAGCAGTACTTC. Encoded protein: CAWSVAHEQYF. The rearrangement joins TRBV30 to TRBJ2-7; the D is unclear. Germline V gives CDR1 GTSNPN, CDR2 SVGIG (reference sequence). The CDR3 runs to 11 residues. V was trimmed by 0 bases and J by 5 bases, leaving 5 bases between them.

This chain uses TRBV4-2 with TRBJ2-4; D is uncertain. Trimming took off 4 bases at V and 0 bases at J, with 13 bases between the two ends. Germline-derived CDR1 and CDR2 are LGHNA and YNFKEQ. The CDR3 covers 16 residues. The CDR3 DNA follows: TGTGCCAGCAGCCTCCAATTAGGGCTAGCCAAAAACATTCAGTACTTC. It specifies CASSLQLGLAKNIQYF.